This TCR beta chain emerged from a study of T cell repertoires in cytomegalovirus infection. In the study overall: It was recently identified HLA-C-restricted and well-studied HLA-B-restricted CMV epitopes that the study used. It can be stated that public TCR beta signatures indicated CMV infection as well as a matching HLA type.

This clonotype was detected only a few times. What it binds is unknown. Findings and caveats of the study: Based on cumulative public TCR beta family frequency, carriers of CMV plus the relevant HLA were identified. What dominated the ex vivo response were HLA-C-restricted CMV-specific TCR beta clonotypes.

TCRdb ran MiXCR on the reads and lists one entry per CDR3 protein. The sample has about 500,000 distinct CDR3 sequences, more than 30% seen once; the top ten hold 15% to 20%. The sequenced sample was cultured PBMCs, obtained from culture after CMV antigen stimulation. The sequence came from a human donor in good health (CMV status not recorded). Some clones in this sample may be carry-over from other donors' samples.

The CDR3 sequence: CASSRLDGTQYF. CDR3 coding DNA: TGTGCCAGCAGCCGACTAGACGGTACGCAGTATTTT. The rearrangement joins TRBV7-9 to TRBJ2-3; possibly TRBD2 for D (6 bases). The CDR3 totals 12 residues. Germline V gene lookup returns CDR1 SEHNR and CDR2 FQNEAQ (reference sequence). V was pared by 5 bases and J by 8 bases, with 11 bases between.